The 27 T cell receptor beta chains in this list originate from one sample, sequenced in a study of T cell responses to AZD1222 COVID-19 vaccine. Clones were sequenced by immunoSEQ multiplex PCR, and TCRdb holds only the in-frame ones, with some missing. The sample has some 140,000 clones, roughly 90% seen once. Source: peripheral blood, taken on day 0 of AZD1222 vaccination. The receptors originated from an adult in good health.

The genes are TRBV7-3 and TRBJ2-1; 9 nucleotides align to TRBD1. The CDR3 extends over 14 amino acids. The germline V gene encodes CDR1 SGHTA and CDR2 FQGTGA. The J segment lost 5 bases and the V segment lost 5 bases, leaving 4 bases of the junction unmatched. CDR3 in amino acids: CASSGDRGDNEQFF. In DNA form, the CDR3 reads TGTGCCAGCAGCGGAGACAGGGGGGACAATGAGCAGTTCTTC.

The V and J genes are TRBV6-5 and TRBJ2-1, with 8 bases aligning to TRBD2. The CDR3 length is 15 residues. Trimming at V came to 3 bases and at J to 9 bases, leaving 10 bases not matched to a gene. The V gene's germline CDR1 is MNHEY and CDR2 SVGAGI. The CDR3 protein is CASSYNSRGAGEQFF. The CDR3, as DNA: TGTGCCAGCAGTTATAATTCGCGGGGGGCGGGTGAGCAGTTCTTC.

The rearrangement links TRBV5-1 to TRBJ2-7; 8 bases map to TRBD2. Germline assignment: CDR1 SGHRS and CDR2 YFSETQ. This CDR3 is built from 15 residues. Trimming at V came to 4 bases and at J to 1 base, leaving 7 bases not matched to a gene. The CDR3 DNA follows: TGCGCCAGCAGCATGGAAACTAGCGGTTCCTACGAGCAGTACTTC. As protein: CASSMETSGSYEQYF.

The chain joins TRBV6-1 to TRBJ1-2; D not certain. V gave up 2 bases and J gave up 6 bases, with 10 bases separating them. The germline CDR1 and CDR2 sequences are MNHNS and SASEGT. CDR3 length: 13 residues. CDR3 amino acids: CASSETRRDGYTF. CDR3 sequence (DNA): TGTGCCAGCAGTGAAACGCGTCGTGATGGCTACACCTTC.

V gene TRBV7-2 combines with J gene TRBJ2-5; tentatively, D is TRBD1 (5 bases). V lost 4 bases to trimming and J lost 9 bases, with 9 bases between them. This CDR3 comprises 11 residues. Germline V gene data show CDR1 as SGHTA and CDR2 as FQGNSA. CDR3: CASSSQASQYF. DNA of the CDR3: TGTGCCAGCAGCTCACAGGCATCCCAGTACTTC.

This chain uses TRBV28 with TRBJ1-1, with D unclear. The CDR3 runs to 12 residues. Per the germline V gene, CDR1 is MDHEN and CDR2 is SYDVKM. V was pared by 3 bases and J by 5 bases, with 7 bases between. CDR3 in amino acids: CASSLPGTEAFF. The CDR3 bases are TGTGCCAGCAGTTTGCCCGGTACTGAAGCTTTCTTT.

Here the CDR3 DNA reads TGTGCCAGCAGCCAAGTCGATCGGACCCAGTACTTC. Protein product: CASSQVDRTQYF. The chain uses TRBV3-1 (or the pseudogene TRBV3-2) and TRBJ2-5; D unresolved. Germline lookup yields CDR1 LGHDT and CDR2 YNNKEL (reference sequence). This CDR3 comprises 12 residues. The V gene lost 1 base and the J gene lost 7 bases, with 7 bases spanning the gap.

The chain joins TRBV28 to TRBJ1-2; D gene unclear. CDR3 size: 15 residues. Germline V gene data show CDR1 as MDHEN and CDR2 as SYDVKM. The germline V and J ends were trimmed by 2 bases and 4 bases, with 14 bases remaining between them. CDR3: CASSLTQPHSYGYTF. CDR3 coding DNA: TGTGCCAGCAGTTTAACACAGCCGCACTCCTATGGCTACACCTTC.

This clone was seen a handful of times. The genes are TRBV7-2 and TRBJ2-7; either TRBD1 or TRBD2 may fit D (5 bases each). Trimming left V 3 bases short and J 6 bases short, with 9 bases between. CDR3 size: 12 residues. Germline V gene sequence: CDR1 SGHTA, CDR2 FQGNSA. CDR3 residues: CASSFGTSEQYF. The CDR3 DNA is TGTGCCAGCAGCTTTGGGACGAGCGAGCAGTACTTC.

This clone was counted once. V usage is TRBV12-3 or TRBV12-4 and J usage is TRBJ1-5; no reliable D call. The CDR3 has 10 residues. V lost 8 bases, J lost 5 bases, and 4 bases lay in between. CDR3 in amino acids: CASGHQPQHF. DNA of the CDR3: TGTGCCAGCGGACATCAGCCCCAGCATTTT.

This clone occurred once. The V gene is TRBV6-5, the J gene TRBJ1-5; unclear D gene. CDR1 and CDR2 (germline): MNHEY, SVGAGI. The CDR3 has 14 amino acids. V dropped 6 bases and J dropped 9 bases, with 18 bases sitting between them. The CDR3 protein is CASRTTQNSAPQHF. The CDR3 nucleotides read TGTGCCAGCAGGACCACACAAAACAGTGCGCCCCAGCATTTT.

The V call is TRBV7-3, the J call TRBJ2-2; TRBD2 is a possible D gene (6 bases). Germline CDR1 and CDR2: SGHTA and FQGTGA. Trimming pared 5 bases from V and 1 base from J, leaving 11 bases between. CDR3 length: 15 amino acids. The CDR3 reads CASSPRTMNTGELFF. The CDR3 DNA is TGTGCCAGCAGCCCCCGGACTATGAACACCGGGGAGCTGTTTTTT.

V and J are TRBV28 and TRBJ1-2; no clear D gene. Per germline, CDR1 MDHEN and CDR2 SYDVKM. Trimming took 6 bases from V and 4 from J, leaving 3 bases between them. The CDR3 spans 10 residues. The CDR3 region has the DNA TGTGCCAGCAGCCGCTATGGCTACACCTTC. It encodes CASSRYGYTF.

The V call is TRBV7-2, the J call TRBJ1-2; 8 bases map to TRBD1. The CDR3 extends over 15 amino acids. Unmatched junction bases numbered 5, after V lost 3 bases and J lost 2 bases. CDR1 is SGHTA, CDR2 FQGNSA, per germline. The CDR3 DNA is TGTGCCAGCAGCTTTGGCGCAGGGGGCAACTATGGCTACACCTTC. It codes for CASSFGAGGNYGYTF.

J is TRBJ2-7 and V is TRBV28, with TRBD2 as a possible D gene (5 bases). Germline lookup yields CDR1 MDHEN and CDR2 SYDVKM. V was cut by 4 bases and J by 0 bases, with 13 bases left in between. This CDR3 has 15 amino acids. The CDR3 sequence: CASSSQWLASYEQYF. CDR3 nucleotides: TGTGCCAGCAGTTCCCAGTGGCTAGCCTCCTACGAGCAGTACTTC.

This rearrangement joins TRBV19 to TRBJ1-2, with D hard to call. This CDR3 has 12 amino acids. Germline CDR1 is LNHDA and CDR2 is SQIVND (reference sequence). Trimming removed 6 bases at V and 4 bases at J, with 9 bases between. The CDR3 loop is CASRSESYGYTF. CDR3 coding DNA: TGTGCCAGTAGGTCGGAAAGCTATGGCTACACCTTC.

This chain links TRBV5-1 with TRBJ1-2, with 8 positions matching TRBD1. Trimming at V came to 1 base and at J to 7 bases, leaving 12 bases not matched to a gene. CDR1 is SGHRS and CDR2 is YFSETQ in the germline V gene. There are 16 residues in the CDR3. CDR3 region: CASSLSPTGGSVGYTF. CDR3 in DNA: TGCGCCAGCAGCTTGTCCCCAACAGGGGGATCCGTTGGCTACACCTTC. Full variable domain (rest looked up from reference TRBV5-1 and TRBJ1-2): KAGVTQTPRYLIKTRGQQVTLSCSPISGHRSVSWYQQTPGQGLQFLFEYFSETQRNKGNFPGRFSGRQFSNSRSEMNVSTLELGDSALYLCASSLSPTGGSVGYTFGSGTRLTVV.

This chain connects TRBV18 to TRBJ2-5, with D perhaps given as TRBD1 or TRBD2 (5 bases each). The germline V gene encodes CDR1 KGHSH and CDR2 LQKENI. The V gene lost 3 bases and the J gene lost 4 bases, with 9 bases spanning the gap. The length of the CDR3 is 13 residues. CDR3 in amino acids: CASSPLRGETQYF. DNA for the CDR3: TGTGCCAGCTCACCCCTGAGGGGAGAGACCCAGTACTTC.

The genes are TRBV7-9 and TRBJ1-4; D is uncertain. The CDR3 runs to 15 residues. From germline, CDR1 is SEHNR and CDR2 FQNEAQ (reference sequence). V lost 4 bases and J 6 bases, leaving 15 bases between the germline ends. DNA for the CDR3: TGTGCCAGCAGCTACCCGACGGTGGTGGATGAAAAACTGTTTTTT. It specifies CASSYPTVVDEKLFF.

The chain employs TRBV7-2 and TRBJ2-5; the match to TRBD1 covers 7 bases. The CDR3 extends over 15 amino acids. Germline V CDR1 and CDR2: SGHTA, FQGNSA. Losses at the gene ends were 5 bases for V and 5 bases for J; bases not matched to a gene: 11. The CDR3 sequence: CASSLQQGFLETQYF. The CDR3 nucleotides read TGTGCCAGCAGCCTACAACAGGGGTTCCTGGAGACCCAGTACTTC. Combining the CDR3 with reference TRBV7-2 and TRBJ2-5 gives the whole variable domain GAGVSQSPSNKVTEKGKDVELRCDPISGHTALYWYRQSLGQGLEFLIYFQGNSAPDKSGLPSDRFSAERTGGSVSTLTIQRTQQEDSAVYLCASSLQQGFLETQYFGPGTRLLVL.

This chain connects TRBV7-2 to TRBJ1-2, with a tentative D call TRBD1 (5 bases). The CDR3 totals 15 residues. CDR1 is SGHTA and CDR2 is FQGNSA in the germline V gene. V lost 4 bases, J lost 4 bases, and 16 bases lay in between. The CDR3 nucleotides are TGTGCCAGCAGCTCCCCTGGCAGGGAACGCTATGGCTACACCTTC. It specifies CASSSPGRERYGYTF.

Worth noting for this clone: At one boundary the junction diverges from the germline segment, which might be a read error. The gene calls are TRBV18 and TRBJ1-2; D is perhaps TRBD1 (5 bases). CDR1 is KGHSH, CDR2 LQKENI, per germline. CDR3 length: 16 residues. The CDR3 nucleotides are TGTGCCAGCTCACCAAATGGGCAGCGGGCAGGACCGTCAGGGTTCTTC. Its protein product is CASSPNGQRAGPSGFF.

The gene calls are TRBV28 and TRBJ2-3; 11 nucleotides align to TRBD2. Trimming at V came to 3 bases and at J to 4 bases, leaving 3 bases not matched to a gene. Germline-derived CDR1 and CDR2 are MDHEN and SYDVKM. The CDR3 spans 15 residues. CDR3 in amino acids: CASSLGTSGADTQYF. The CDR3 nucleotides are TGTGCCAGCAGTTTGGGGACTAGCGGCGCAGATACGCAGTATTTT.

This clone was seen repeatedly, ten times or more. The J gene is TRBJ2-3, the V gene TRBV29-1; 8 nucleotides line up with TRBD2. V gave up 7 bases and J gave up 1 base; unmatched junction bases: 7. In germline, CDR1 is SQVTM, CDR2 ANQGSEA. This CDR3 has 14 amino acids. The CDR3 region is CSAPTSVRTDTQYF. CDR3 in DNA: TGCAGCGCCCCGACTAGCGTACGCACAGATACGCAGTATTTT.

The chain carries TRBV7-9 and TRBJ1-2, with 9 positions matching TRBD1. Germline V gene lookup returns CDR1 SEHNR and CDR2 FQNEAQ (reference sequence). This CDR3 region has 14 residues. J gave up 4 bases and V 5 bases, and 5 bases lay outside the gene matches. The CDR3 nucleotides are TGTGCCAGCAGCCCGTCGGACAGGGGCTATGGCTACACCTTC. It codes for CASSPSDRGYGYTF.

The J gene is TRBJ2-3, the V gene TRBV3-1 (or the pseudogene TRBV3-2); the D gene is possibly TRBD2 (6 bases). V lost 4 bases and J lost 4, with 12 bases in between. From germline, CDR1 is LGHDT and CDR2 YNNKEL (reference sequence). This CDR3 has 14 amino acids. The CDR3 nucleotides read TGTGCCAGCAGCCCCCTACTAGCATCAGATACGCAGTATTTT. This codes for CASSPLLASDTQYF.

V and J are TRBV6-2 or TRBV6-3 and TRBJ1-1; no clear D. Per the germline V gene, CDR1 is MNHEY and CDR2 is SVGEGT. The CDR3 extends over 13 amino acids. V was trimmed by 1 base and J by 8 bases, leaving 11 bases between them. This CDR3 reads CASSYYTIGEAFF. CDR3 nucleotide sequence: TGTGCCAGCAGTTACTATACAATCGGGGAAGCTTTCTTT.